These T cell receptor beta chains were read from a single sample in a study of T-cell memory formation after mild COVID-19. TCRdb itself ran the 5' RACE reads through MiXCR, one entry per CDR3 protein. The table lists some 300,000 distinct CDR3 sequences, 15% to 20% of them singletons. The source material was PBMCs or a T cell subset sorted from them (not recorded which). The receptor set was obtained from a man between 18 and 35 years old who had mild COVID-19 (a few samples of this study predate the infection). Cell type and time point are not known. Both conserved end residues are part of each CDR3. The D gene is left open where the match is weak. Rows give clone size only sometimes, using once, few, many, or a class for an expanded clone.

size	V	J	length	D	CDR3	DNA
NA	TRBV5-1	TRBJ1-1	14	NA	CASRNRELNTEAFF	TGCGCCAGCAGAAACAGAGAATTGAACACTGAAGCTTTCTTT
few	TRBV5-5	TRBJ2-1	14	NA	CASSFHGAYNEQFF	TGTGCCAGCAGCTTCCACGGGGCCTACAATGAGCAGTTCTTC
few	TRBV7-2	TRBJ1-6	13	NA	CATSGLAHSPLHF	TGTGCCACATCCGGTCTGGCCCATTCACCCCTCCACTTT
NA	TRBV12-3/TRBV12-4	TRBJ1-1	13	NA	CASSSIRQPEAFF	TGTGCCAGCAGCTCAATCAGACAGCCAGAAGCTTTCTTT
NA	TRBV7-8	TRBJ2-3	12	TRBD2	CASSRAGGEQYF	TGTGCCAGCAGTCGAGCGGGGGGGGAGCAGTATTTT
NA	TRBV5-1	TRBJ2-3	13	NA	CASSLGPRDTQYF	TGCGCCAGCAGCTTGGGCCCCCGAGATACGCAGTATTTT
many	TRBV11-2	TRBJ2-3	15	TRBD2	CASSFSAGGPDTQYF	TGTGCCAGCAGCTTTTCAGCGGGGGGGCCAGATACGCAGTATTTT
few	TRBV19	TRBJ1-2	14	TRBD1	CASHQGQGAGGYTF	TGTGCCTCACACCAGGGACAGGGGGCTGGTGGCTACACCTTC
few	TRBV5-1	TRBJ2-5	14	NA	CASSSGRGEETQYF	TGCGCCAGCAGCTCGGGACGGGGAGAAGAGACCCAGTACTTC
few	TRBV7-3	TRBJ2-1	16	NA	CASSPTRRTAYNEQFF	TGTGCCAGCAGCCCAACAAGGAGGACTGCATACAATGAGCAGTTCTTC
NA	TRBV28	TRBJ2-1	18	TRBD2	CASTTGTSGGPLKNEQFF	TGTGCCAGCACCACCGGGACTAGCGGGGGACCTCTGAAGAATGAGCAGTTCTTC
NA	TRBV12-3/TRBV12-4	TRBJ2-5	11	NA	CASRDEETQYF	TGTGCCAGCAGGGATGAAGAGACCCAGTACTTC
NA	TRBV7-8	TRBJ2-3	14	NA	CASEKSEGSDTQYF	TGTGCCAGCGAAAAATCAGAGGGGTCCGATACGCAGTATTTT
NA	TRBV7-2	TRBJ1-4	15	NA	CASSLIGRANEKLFF	TGTGCCAGCAGCTTAATCGGCAGGGCTAATGAAAAACTGTTTTTT
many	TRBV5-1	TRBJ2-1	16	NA	CASSFSSTPVGGEQFF	TGCGCCAGCAGCTTCTCCTCTACCCCGGTCGGGGGTGAGCAGTTCTTC
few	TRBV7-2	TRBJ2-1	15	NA	CASSLEVGPYNEQFF	TGTGCCAGCAGCTTAGAAGTCGGGCCCTACAATGAGCAGTTCTTC
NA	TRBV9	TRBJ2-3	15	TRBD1	CASSVEAGGADTQYF	TGTGCCAGCAGCGTAGAGGCAGGGGGCGCAGATACGCAGTATTTT